The next 26 T cell receptor beta chains were all read from a single sample in a study of blood T cell repertoires in COVID-19 (dated by TCRdb to 2020 to 2022). The receptor library was made with the immunoSEQ multiplex PCR assay. Entries here come from immuneACCESS through TCRdb and include only in-frame sequences with V and J called. Some clones fail to appear in such tables; in the studies checked, an unresolved V gene covers under half of the shortfall, and the cause of the remainder is unknown. The sample yields 220,000 or so clones; roughly 84% were counted once. The ten largest make up roughly 3% of the sample. Sequenced material: peripheral blood. The receptors come from a woman in her 30s who had recovered from COVID-19.

The rearrangement uses TRBV5-4 and TRBJ1-4; 7 nucleotides align to TRBD1. After removal of 0 bases from V and 7 bases from J, the junction contained 6 bases not matched to a gene. This CDR3 comprises 15 residues. Germline CDR1 and CDR2: SGHNT and YYREEE (reference sequence). CDR3 loop: CASSLEGGGREKLFF. The CDR3 DNA reads TGTGCCAGCAGCTTGGAAGGGGGCGGACGTGAAAAACTGTTTTTT.

The CDR3 coding sequence is TGCGCCAGGGTTACGGGACACGAAGAGACCCAGTACTTC. The encoded protein is CARVTGHEETQYF. This rearrangement joins TRBV23-1 to TRBJ2-5, with TRBD1 as a possible D gene (6 bases). TRBV23-1 is an open reading frame, and its role is uncertain. CDR3 length: 13 amino acids. Trimming took off 9 bases at V and 3 bases at J, with 14 bases between the two ends.

This CDR3 reads CASRTTGGDYGYTF. The CDR3 DNA sequence: TGCGCCAGCAGAACGACAGGGGGCGACTATGGCTACACCTTC. The chain couples TRBV10-2 to TRBJ1-2, with 10 bases that match TRBD1. Per the germline V gene, CDR1 is WSHSY and CDR2 is SAAADI. Trimming removed 6 bases from V and 3 bases from J; junction bases left unmatched: 4. This CDR3 is built from 14 residues.

The chain carries TRBV5-1 and TRBJ1-1; TRBD1 matches 7 bases. The trim removed 4 bases at V and 4 bases at J, leaving 10 bases unmatched. The CDR3 spans 15 residues. Germline CDR1 reads SGHRS; CDR2 reads YFSETQ. The CDR3 region has the DNA TGCGCCAGCAGCCAAAATCCAGGGGGAGGCACTGAAGCTTTCTTT. This codes for CASSQNPGGGTEAFF.

The chain has TRBV7-2 and TRBJ1-1, with 11 bases matching TRBD1. This CDR3 is 16 amino acids long. The ends lost 1 base at V and 6 bases at J; junction bases unmatched: 7. The germline CDR1 and CDR2 sequences are SGHTA and FQGNSA. CDR3 sequence: CASSLGTGGLMAEAFF. The DNA for the CDR3 is TGTGCCAGCAGCTTAGGGACAGGGGGCCTTATGGCTGAAGCTTTCTTT. The variable domain in full, with the rest retrieved from reference TRBV7-2 and TRBJ1-1, is GAGVSQSPSNKVTEKGKDVELRCDPISGHTALYWYRQSLGQGLEFLIYFQGNSAPDKSGLPSDRFSAERTGGSVSTLTIQRTQQEDSAVYLCASSLGTGGLMAEAFFGQGTRLTVV.

V and J are TRBV5-6 and TRBJ2-1, with 9 bases lining up with TRBD2. Germline values: CDR1 SGHDT, CDR2 YYEEEE. This CDR3 has 16 residues. Trimming at V came to 4 bases and at J to 10 bases, leaving 15 bases not matched to a gene. The CDR3 loop is CASSTPGLAVGHEQFF. The CDR3 DNA follows: TGTGCCAGCAGCACCCCGGGACTAGCTGTCGGTCACGAGCAGTTCTTC.

The chain's CDR3 is CASSPFTGDGNTIYF. The CDR3 DNA reads as TGCGCCAGCAGCCCGTTTACAGGGGACGGAAACACCATATATTTT. The chain recombines TRBV5-1 with TRBJ1-3; 7 bases are a match to TRBD1. V lost 4 bases and J lost 4; bases outside the gene matches: 8. Germline lookup yields CDR1 SGHRS and CDR2 YFSETQ. The CDR3 covers 15 residues.

J is TRBJ1-2 and V is TRBV27; D call uncertain. The CDR3 contains 17 residues. Germline values: CDR1 MNHEY, CDR2 SMNVEV (reference sequence). Deletions cut 0 bases from V and 3 bases from J, with 17 bases between. CDR3 bases: TGTGCCAGCAGTTTATCCCTCTCATCGAGCGGCCACTATGGCTACACCTTC. This sequence encodes CASSLSLSSSGHYGYTF.

This chain joins TRBV6-2 or TRBV6-3 and TRBJ2-1; 11 bases are a match to TRBD2. CDR1 is MNHEY and CDR2 is SVGEGT in the germline V gene. The ends lost 4 bases at V and 4 bases at J; junction bases unmatched: 6. The CDR3 is 16 residues long. CDR3 sequence (DNA): TGTGCCAGCAGTTTAGGGGGGACTAGCGGTTACAATGAGCAGTTCTTC. Amino acid sequence: CASSLGGTSGYNEQFF.

The chain is built from TRBV29-1 and TRBJ1-3; maybe TRBD1 (6 bases). Per germline, CDR1 SQVTM and CDR2 ANQGSEA. CDR3 length: 14 residues. Trimming stripped 5 bases from V and 0 bases from J, with 11 bases between. The CDR3 protein is CSVPTGNSGNTIYF. For the CDR3, the DNA is TGCAGCGTTCCGACAGGAAACTCTGGAAACACCATATATTTT. Full variable domain (missing parts from reference TRBV29-1 and TRBJ1-3): SAVISQKPSRDICQRGTSLTIQCQVDSQVTMMFWYRQQPGQSLTLIATANQGSEATYESGFVIDKFPISRPNLTFSTLTVSNMSPEDSSIYLCSVPTGNSGNTIYFGEGSWLTVV.

The chain links TRBV21-1 to TRBJ1-2; the table's D gene call, TRBD1, was not cross checked with the DNA. TRBV21-1 is a known pseudogene. This CDR3 is built from 16 residues. CDR3 nucleotide sequence: TGTGCCAGCAGCTCCGGGGGCGGGACAGGGGGTGATGGCTACACCTTC. Translating gives CASSSGGGTGGDGYTF.

The chain recombines TRBV5-6 with TRBJ1-2; 7 bases map to TRBD1. The CDR3 has 13 amino acids. The trim removed 0 bases at V and 7 bases at J, leaving 3 bases unmatched. CDR1 is SGHDT and CDR2 is YYEEEE in the germline V gene. CDR3 sequence (DNA): TGTGCCAGCAGCTTGGTGGAGGGGGCTGGCTACACCTTC. The encoded protein is CASSLVEGAGYTF.

This chain connects TRBV15 to TRBJ1-5; possible D gene TRBD1, 6 bases. The CDR3 spans 15 residues. The V end lost 5 bases, the J end lost 5 bases, and 16 bases lay between the germline ends. The germline V gene has CDR1 LNHNV and CDR2 YYDKDF (reference sequence). DNA of the CDR3: TGTGCCACCAGCCTTGAACAGGGAAGGGATCAGCCCCAGCATTTT. Translated: CATSLEQGRDQPQHF.

This clone was seen a few times. The chain employs TRBV6-5 and TRBJ2-5; TRBD2 aligns across 11 bases. Germline V gene data show CDR1 as MNHEY and CDR2 as SVGAGI. J lost 3 bases, V lost 0 bases, and 3 bases had no gene match. This CDR3 has 16 amino acids. DNA for the CDR3: TGTGCCAGCAGTTACTCTGCTAGCGGGGGGAAAGAGACCCAGTACTTC. Residues: CASSYSASGGKETQYF.

The chain is built from TRBV7-9 and TRBJ2-7, with 9 bases lining up with TRBD2. The trim removed 5 bases at V and 3 bases at J, leaving 11 bases unmatched. Germline V lookup: CDR1 SEHNR, CDR2 FQNEAQ (reference sequence). The CDR3 totals 16 residues. DNA for the CDR3: TGTGCCAGCAGCCCGACTAGCGGAGGAGCCATCTACGAGCAGTACTTC. This codes for CASSPTSGGAIYEQYF.

The rearrangement links TRBV4-1 to TRBJ2-1; 7 bases match TRBD2. Germline V CDR1 and CDR2: MGHRA, YSYEKL. CDR3 length equals 15 residues. V shed 1 base and J 1 base; nucleotides not matched to a gene: 1. CDR3 in amino acids: CASSQVGGSYNEQFF. The CDR3 nucleotides are TGCGCCAGCAGCCAAGTGGGGGGGTCCTACAATGAGCAGTTCTTC.

V usage is TRBV10-3 and J usage is TRBJ2-4; TRBD2 is a possible D gene (5 bases). The CDR3 is 14 residues long. Germline values: CDR1 ENHRY, CDR2 SYGVKD. V shed 2 bases and J shed 5 bases, with 10 bases lying between them. CDR3 coding DNA: TGTGCCATCAGTGAGAGAGGGTCAGAAAACATTCAGTACTTC. It encodes CAISERGSENIQYF.

The chain is built from TRBV23-1 and TRBJ2-1, with no clear D. TRBV23-1 falls under the ORF class, with uncertain function. This CDR3 is 17 amino acids long. Trimming took off 3 bases at V and 4 bases at J, with 19 bases between the two ends. The CDR3 nucleotides are TGCGCCAGCAGTCATCGGTGGAGACCCTCACTTTACAATGAGCAGTTCTTC. As protein: CASSHRWRPSLYNEQFF.

This clone has a single count. The chain is built from TRBV30 and TRBJ1-6; 9 nucleotides match TRBD1. J was trimmed by 10 bases and V by 3 bases; bases with no gene match: 7. The CDR3 extends over 14 amino acids. CDR1 GTSNPN and CDR2 SVGIG come from the germline V gene (reference sequence). The chain's CDR3 is CAWSRTGVSSPLHF. In nucleotides, the CDR3 is TGTGCCTGGAGCCGGACAGGGGTAAGCTCACCCCTCCACTTT.

This sequence joins TRBV5-6 and TRBJ1-5, with 10 bases identical to TRBD1. The germline V gene encodes CDR1 SGHDT and CDR2 YYEEEE. The CDR3 sequence is 14 residues long. With 4 bases clipped from V and 6 bases from J, the junction kept 4 bases outside the gene matches. The chain's CDR3 is CASSIGQGVQPQHF. CDR3 coding DNA: TGTGCCAGCAGCATAGGACAGGGGGTTCAGCCCCAGCATTTT.

V and J are TRBV4-1 and TRBJ2-2, with D possibly TRBD1 on 6 matching bases. CDR1 and CDR2 (germline): MGHRA, YSYEKL. V lost 3 bases and J lost 2, with 13 bases in between. The CDR3 consists of 16 residues. The CDR3 DNA sequence: TGCGCCAGCAGCCACCCAGGGGACCCAAACACCGGGGAGCTGTTTTTT. Translation gives CASSHPGDPNTGELFF.

The chain combines TRBV19 with TRBJ1-5; D perhaps matches TRBD1 (6 bases). The germline V and J ends were trimmed by 0 bases and 5 bases, with 17 bases remaining between them. CDR3 length: 17 residues. The germline CDR1 and CDR2 sequences are LNHDA and SQIVND (reference sequence). The CDR3 loop is CASSIDQGTPADQPQHF. The CDR3 nucleotides are TGTGCCAGTAGTATAGATCAGGGGACACCAGCGGATCAGCCCCAGCATTTT. Using reference TRBV19 and TRBJ1-5 for the parts outside the CDR3, the full variable domain is DGGITQSPKYLFRKEGQNVTLSCEQNLNHDAMYWYRQDPGQGLRLIYYSQIVNDFQKGDIAEGYSVSREKKESFPLTVTSAQKNPTAFYLCASSIDQGTPADQPQHFGDGTRLSIL.

CDR3 coding DNA: TGTGCCAGCAGCGTCGGGCCCGCGGGGCCCCAGCATTTT. Translating it yields CASSVGPAGPQHF. This sequence joins TRBV9 and TRBJ1-5; D not resolved. Trimming removed 2 bases from V and 9 bases from J, with 12 bases in between. Germline V lookup: CDR1 SGDLS, CDR2 YYNGEE. CDR3 size: 13 residues.

The rearrangement links TRBV30 to TRBJ2-7; D possibly corresponds to TRBD1 (6 bases). The germline V gene has CDR1 GTSNPN and CDR2 SVGIG (reference sequence). V was cut by 1 base and J by 0 bases, with 13 bases left in between. The CDR3 has 15 amino acids. The CDR3 DNA reads as TGTGCCTGGAGTGGGGTCGCAGGGGTCTCCTACGAGCAGTACTTC. Amino acid sequence: CAWSGVAGVSYEQYF.

V is TRBV9 and J is TRBJ2-3; unclear D gene. V lost 0 bases, J lost 4 bases, and 9 bases lay in between. CDR1 is SGDLS, CDR2 YYNGEE, per germline. This CDR3 spans 14 amino acids. The chain's CDR3 is CASSVGGRADTQYF. Written as DNA, the CDR3 is TGTGCCAGCAGCGTAGGCGGTAGAGCAGATACGCAGTATTTT.

The chain uses TRBV5-1 and TRBJ2-5; tentatively, D is TRBD1 (6 bases). V lost 0 bases and J 2 bases, leaving 11 bases between the germline ends. This CDR3 has 15 residues. Germline lookup yields CDR1 SGHRS and CDR2 YFSETQ. The CDR3 nucleotides are TGCGCCAGCAGCTTGGCCGGACAGAGTCAAGAGACCCAGTACTTC. It translates to CASSLAGQSQETQYF.